Each of the 29 T cell receptor beta chains below was sequenced from the same sample in a study of blood T cell repertoires in COVID-19. Clones were sequenced by immunoSEQ multiplex PCR, and TCRdb holds only the in-frame ones, with some missing. The profile shows roughly 120,000 clones, roughly 88% of them singletons. Sample: peripheral blood. The receptors shown here come from a human donor in a cohort sampled during active COVID-19.

The chain links TRBV12-3 or TRBV12-4 to TRBJ1-1; no clear D. The CDR3 sequence is 13 residues long. Trimming shortened V by 7 bases and J by 1 base, and 10 bases separated the two germline ends. In nucleotides, the CDR3 is TGTGCCAGCACCCACGACTCGAACACTGAAGCTTTCTTT. Its protein product is CASTHDSNTEAFF.

The gene calls are TRBV2 and TRBJ1-4, with D perhaps TRBD1 (5 bases). Germline-derived CDR1 and CDR2 are SNHLY and FYNNEI. V dropped 9 bases and J dropped 7 bases, with 18 bases sitting between them. The CDR3 covers 14 residues. The CDR3 sequence: CASGGVGLGEKLFF. CDR3 nucleotides: TGTGCCAGTGGCGGTGTGGGACTCGGTGAAAAACTGTTTTTT.

This clone showed up just once. The chain has TRBV5-1 and TRBJ2-5; 12 bases align to TRBD1. The CDR3 has 15 residues. With 5 bases clipped from V and 5 bases from J, the junction kept 7 bases outside the gene matches. CDR1 is SGHRS and CDR2 is YFSETQ in the germline V gene. The CDR3 loop is CASSSGTGGTETQYF. The CDR3 DNA reads TGCGCCAGCAGTTCCGGGACAGGGGGCACCGAGACCCAGTACTTC. The variable domain in full, with the rest retrieved from reference TRBV5-1 and TRBJ2-5, is KAGVTQTPRYLIKTRGQQVTLSCSPISGHRSVSWYQQTPGQGLQFLFEYFSETQRNKGNFPGRFSGRQFSNSRSEMNVSTLELGDSALYLCASSSGTGGTETQYFGPGTRLLVL.

The chain uses TRBV2 and TRBJ2-7, with D maybe TRBD1 (6 bases). V lost 1 base, J lost 6 bases, and 13 bases lay in between. This CDR3 comprises 14 residues. From germline, CDR1 is SNHLY and CDR2 FYNNEI. DNA of the CDR3: TGTGCCAGCAGTGAAGGACAGGTGGTTCGCGAGCAGTACTTC. Translating gives CASSEGQVVREQYF.

This chain uses TRBV19 with TRBJ2-3, with D perhaps matching TRBD1 (6 bases). The CDR3 loop spans 14 amino acids. The germline V gene encodes CDR1 LNHDA and CDR2 SQIVND (reference sequence). The V end lost 5 bases, the J end lost 1 base, and 10 bases lay between the germline ends. For the CDR3, the DNA is TGTGCCAGTAGTGTCCCAGGGGGCACAGATACGCAGTATTTT. Residues: CASSVPGGTDTQYF.

This rearrangement joins TRBV10-2 to TRBJ1-1, with D possibly TRBD1 on 5 matching bases. CDR3 length equals 14 residues. Germline values: CDR1 WSHSY, CDR2 SAAADI. Trimming pared 10 bases from V and 0 bases from J, leaving 15 bases between. CDR3 DNA: TGCGCCACCTACAGGATGGGTGTGAACACTGAAGCTTTCTTT. Residues: CATYRMGVNTEAFF.

The chain uses TRBV27 and TRBJ2-1; D unresolved. Germline CDR1 reads MNHEY; CDR2 reads SMNVEV (reference sequence). Trimming removed 6 bases from V and 0 bases from J, with 9 bases in between. The CDR3 sequence is 14 residues long. The CDR3 region is CASRPRSSYNEQFF. The CDR3 DNA reads as TGTGCCAGCAGGCCAAGGAGCTCCTACAATGAGCAGTTCTTC.

This rearrangement joins TRBV7-2 to TRBJ2-7; D might be TRBD1 (6 bases). The germline CDR1 and CDR2 sequences are SGHTA and FQGNSA. The CDR3 totals 13 residues. V was cut by 1 base and J by 7 bases, with 11 bases left in between. CDR3 protein: CASSLDRVGEQYF. DNA for the CDR3: TGTGCCAGCAGCTTAGACAGGGTGGGGGAGCAGTACTTC.

The chain combines TRBV18 with TRBJ1-4, with D perhaps TRBD1 (6 bases). V was trimmed by 4 bases and J by 5 bases, leaving 8 bases between them. This CDR3 is 13 amino acids long. The germline CDR1 and CDR2 sequences are KGHSH and LQKENI. This CDR3 is CASSRDKNEKLFF. The CDR3 region has the DNA TGTGCCAGCTCACGGGACAAGAATGAAAAACTGTTTTTT.

The chain joins TRBV5-5 to TRBJ2-1; weak D call: TRBD2 (6 bases). The CDR3 covers 13 residues. Germline-derived CDR1 and CDR2 are SGHKS and YYEKEE (reference sequence). Trimming stripped 0 bases from V and 9 bases from J, with 10 bases between. CDR3 residues: CASSLAGGIEQFF. The CDR3 nucleotides read TGTGCCAGCAGCTTGGCTGGGGGGATTGAGCAGTTCTTC.

The chain couples TRBV18 to TRBJ2-3, with D uncertain. V gave up 0 bases and J gave up 7 bases, with 14 bases separating them. This CDR3 has 15 residues. CDR1 and CDR2 from the germline V gene are KGHSH and LQKENI. This chain's CDR3 is CASSPPVAGVNTQYF. DNA of the CDR3: TGTGCCAGCTCACCACCAGTAGCTGGCGTAAATACGCAGTATTTT.

The chain joins TRBV27 to TRBJ2-1; 11 positions agree with TRBD2. With V trimmed by 4 bases and J by 3 bases, 5 bases remained unmatched. The CDR3 sequence is 16 residues long. Germline CDR1 reads MNHEY; CDR2 reads SMNVEV (reference sequence). The CDR3: CASSSFGTSGYNEQFF. The CDR3 DNA reads as TGTGCCAGCAGTTCCTTCGGGACTAGCGGCTACAATGAGCAGTTCTTC.

The chain carries TRBV28 and TRBJ2-6; unclear D gene. Germline loops: CDR1 MDHEN, CDR2 SYDVKM. V was clipped by 3 bases and J by 1 base, with 10 bases between them. This CDR3 comprises 16 residues. This chain's CDR3 is CASSFERLSGANVLTF. Here the CDR3 DNA reads TGTGCCAGCAGTTTTGAACGACTGTCTGGGGCCAACGTCCTGACTTTC.

The chain links TRBV28 to TRBJ2-7; perhaps TRBD2 as D (6 bases). Per germline, CDR1 MDHEN and CDR2 SYDVKM. Trimming stripped 7 bases from V and 4 bases from J, with 11 bases between. This CDR3 region has 12 residues. CDR3 in amino acids: CASNAGRYEQYF. In DNA form, the CDR3 reads TGTGCCAGCAACGCGGGGCGATACGAGCAGTACTTC.

The chain couples TRBV4-1 to TRBJ1-4, with D maybe TRBD1 (5 bases). V dropped 3 bases and J dropped 0 bases, with 20 bases sitting between them. The length of the CDR3 is 19 residues. Germline CDR1 reads MGHRA; CDR2 reads YSYEKL. CDR3 protein: CASSHPGGVGAATNEKLFF. In DNA, the CDR3 is TGCGCCAGCAGCCATCCTGGGGGGGTAGGGGCAGCAACTAATGAAAAACTGTTTTTT.

The chain combines TRBV18 with TRBJ2-2; 7 positions match TRBD2. With V trimmed by 2 bases and J by 0 bases, 6 bases remained unmatched. Germline CDR1 KGHSH, CDR2 LQKENI. CDR3 length equals 17 residues. CDR3 DNA: TGTGCCAGCTCACCAATGGCGGGAGTGGCGAACACCGGGGAGCTGTTTTTT. It translates to CASSPMAGVANTGELFF.

The CDR3 reads CASSSGNPYEQYF. DNA of the CDR3: TGTGCCAGCTCGAGCGGAAACCCCTACGAGCAGTACTTC. V usage is TRBV18 and J usage is TRBJ2-7, with D perhaps matching TRBD2 (5 bases). CDR1 is KGHSH, CDR2 LQKENI, per germline. Trimming cost V 6 bases and J 2 bases, with 11 bases left between them. The CDR3 contains 13 residues.

The chain employs TRBV7-2 and TRBJ2-2; 8 bases match TRBD1. The CDR3 runs to 15 residues. With V trimmed by 5 bases and J by 9 bases, 11 bases remained unmatched. The germline V gene encodes CDR1 SGHTA and CDR2 FQGNSA. CDR3 coding DNA: TGTGCCAGCAGCCCAGGGGGCGCGAAGTTCAGGGAGCTGTTTTTT. This sequence encodes CASSPGGAKFRELFF.

V and J are TRBV11-2 and TRBJ2-7; D perhaps matches TRBD2 (6 bases). V lost 5 bases to trimming and J lost 2 bases, with 13 bases between them. The CDR3 is 14 amino acids. Germline CDR1 reads SGHAT; CDR2 reads FQNNGV. CDR3 nucleotides: TGTGCCAGCAGCGCGGGGTGGGGCACCTACGAGCAGTACTTC. Its protein is CASSAGWGTYEQYF.

The gene calls are TRBV5-1 and TRBJ1-1; no definite D call. This CDR3 contains 14 residues. Germline CDR1 and CDR2: SGHRS and YFSETQ. Trimming cost V 0 bases and J 1 base, with 7 bases left between them. The CDR3 region has the DNA TGCGCCAGCAGCTTGGTTGCGGCGAACACTGAAGCTTTCTTT. It translates to CASSLVAANTEAFF.

The chain combines TRBV6-5 with TRBJ1-5; D possibly corresponds to TRBD1 (6 bases). This CDR3 spans 14 amino acids. Trimming stripped 7 bases from V and 3 bases from J, with 13 bases between. Germline CDR1 and CDR2: MNHEY and SVGAGI. CDR3 sequence (DNA): TGTGCCAGCATTAGGGACACGATCAATCAGCCCCAGCATTTT. Translating it yields CASIRDTINQPQHF.

The CDR3 region is CASSLNRQGTEAFF. DNA for the CDR3: TGTGCCAGCAGCTTAAATCGACAGGGGACTGAAGCTTTCTTT. V is TRBV7-3 and J is TRBJ1-1; TRBD1 agrees at 8 bases. With 1 base clipped from V and 5 bases from J, the junction kept 3 bases outside the gene matches. The length of the CDR3 is 14 residues. Germline V gene data show CDR1 as SGHTA and CDR2 as FQGTGA.

This chain connects TRBV4-3 to TRBJ2-2, with 13 nucleotides matching TRBD2. The germline gives CDR1 LGHNA, CDR2 YSLEER. J gave up 8 bases and V 1 base, and 7 bases lay outside the gene matches. This CDR3 contains 17 residues. Written as DNA, the CDR3 is TGCGCCAGCAGCCAAGGGACTAGCGGGAGAGTAATGGGGGAGCTGTTTTTT. Its translation: CASSQGTSGRVMGELFF.

The V call is TRBV19, the J call TRBJ1-1, with TRBD1 identical over 9 bases. V shed 6 bases and J 4 bases; nucleotides not matched to a gene: 12. Germline V lookup: CDR1 LNHDA, CDR2 SQIVND (reference sequence). This CDR3 is 16 amino acids long. CDR3 sequence (DNA): TGTGCCAGTAGAAAGACAGGGGGGAGAGGGGGCACTGAAGCTTTCTTT. Protein product: CASRKTGGRGGTEAFF.

V and J are TRBV4-3 and TRBJ1-1; TRBD1 might be the D (5 bases). The germline V gene has CDR1 LGHNA and CDR2 YSLEER. Trimming pared 1 base from V and 0 bases from J, leaving 9 bases between. The CDR3 totals 15 residues. The CDR3 is CASSQGRGVNTEAFF. CDR3 nucleotides: TGCGCCAGCAGCCAAGGGCGGGGGGTGAACACTGAAGCTTTCTTT.

V usage is TRBV6-8 and J usage is TRBJ2-4; TRBD2 matches at 11 bases. Germline V gives CDR1 MNHGY, CDR2 SAAAGT. The J segment lost 0 bases and the V segment lost 3 bases, leaving 10 bases of the junction unmatched. The CDR3 is made up of 19 amino acids. CDR3 amino acids: CASSYMGLAENLAKNIQYF. CDR3 sequence (DNA): TGTGCCAGCAGTTATATGGGACTAGCGGAGAATTTAGCCAAAAACATTCAGTACTTC.

CDR3 region: CASSSAGGGIYNEQFF. CDR3 nucleotide sequence: TGCGCCAGCAGCTCAGCGGGAGGTGGTATCTACAATGAGCAGTTCTTC. This chain connects TRBV5-1 to TRBJ2-1; 9 bases are shared with TRBD2. The CDR3 covers 16 residues. The germline V gene has CDR1 SGHRS and CDR2 YFSETQ. The V and J ends lost 3 bases and 3 bases, in that order; junction bases with no gene match: 7.

There are a few counts of this clone. V and J are TRBV5-8 and TRBJ1-1, with 7 bases lining up with TRBD1. In germline, CDR1 is SGHTS, CDR2 YDEGEE. The length of the CDR3 is 14 residues. Trimming removed 4 bases from V and 1 base from J; junction bases left unmatched: 4. The chain's CDR3 is CASSLQGPNTEAFF. As DNA, the CDR3 is TGTGCCAGCAGCCTACAGGGGCCGAACACTGAAGCTTTCTTT.

The J gene is TRBJ2-2, the V gene TRBV2; 8 nucleotides agree with TRBD1. J lost 3 bases, V lost 8 bases, and 14 bases had no gene match. This CDR3 spans 17 amino acids. Per germline, CDR1 SNHLY and CDR2 FYNNEI. CDR3 protein: CASSTPWTGNYTGELFF. CDR3 in DNA: TGTGCCAGCTCAACGCCCTGGACAGGGAATTACACCGGGGAGCTGTTTTTT.